This T cell receptor (beta chain) was captured by sequencing in a study of blood T cell repertoires in COVID-19. Study background: Sources were T cells, B-cell-depleted T cells, or PBMCs; the material itself was cDNA or gDNA.

Sequencing was performed with immunoSEQ multiplex PCR; in TCRdb, only in-frame clones are kept and a portion is missing. The sample records about 370,000 clones, around 91% being singletons. V shed 8 bases and J 3 bases; nucleotides not matched to a gene: 16. The CDR3 has 16 amino acids. Germline V CDR1 and CDR2: GTSNPN, SVGIG (reference sequence). The chain has TRBV30 and TRBJ1-5, with 7 bases identical to TRBD1. This receptor was taken from a young man who had recovered from COVID-19. The sample comprised PBMCs or T cells enriched from blood (not recorded which). The CDR3 coding sequence is TGTGCCATGGCTAGAATGGGGACAGCTTCCAATCAGCCCCAGCATTTT. As protein: CAMARMGTASNQPQHF.